Here is one TCR beta chain with its context. Its antigen is unidentified. This specimen belongs to a study of T cell responses to AZD1222 COVID-19 vaccine. For the study at large: Pooling of second doses given at about 4 or about 12 weeks was done. Study results and limitations: Vaccine-associated CD4 TCRs ranged over spike, dominating at 160-218 and 743-854.

Libraries were prepared by immunoSEQ multiplex PCR; TCRdb keeps only in-frame clonotypes and omits some of them. The table records about 160,000 clones, around 89% of them present only once. This CDR3 has 13 amino acids. Germline V lookup: CDR1 MNHEY, CDR2 SMNVEV (reference sequence). V was clipped by 6 bases and J by 5 bases, with 14 bases between them. V and J are TRBV27 and TRBJ2-7; D call uncertain. Sequenced material: peripheral blood, taken on day 0 of AZD1222 vaccination. The TCR comes from an adult in good health. Here the CDR3 reads CASRKDTYNEQYF. CDR3 sequence (DNA): TGTGCCAGCAGAAAAGACACGTACAACGAGCAGTACTTC.